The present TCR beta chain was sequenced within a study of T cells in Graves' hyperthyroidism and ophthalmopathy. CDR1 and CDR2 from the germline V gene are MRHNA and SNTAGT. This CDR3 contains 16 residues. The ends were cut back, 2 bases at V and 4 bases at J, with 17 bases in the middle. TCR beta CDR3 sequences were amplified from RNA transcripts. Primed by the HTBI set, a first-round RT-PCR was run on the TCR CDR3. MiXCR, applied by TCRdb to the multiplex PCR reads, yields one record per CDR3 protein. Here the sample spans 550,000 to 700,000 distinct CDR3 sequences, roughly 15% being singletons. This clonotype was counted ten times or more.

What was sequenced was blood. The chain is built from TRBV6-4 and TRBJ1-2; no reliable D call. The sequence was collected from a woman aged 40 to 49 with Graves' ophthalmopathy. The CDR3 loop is CASSDDPGRPVYGYTF. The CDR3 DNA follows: TGTGCCAGCAGTGACGACCCTGGCAGGCCCGTCTATGGCTACACCTTC.